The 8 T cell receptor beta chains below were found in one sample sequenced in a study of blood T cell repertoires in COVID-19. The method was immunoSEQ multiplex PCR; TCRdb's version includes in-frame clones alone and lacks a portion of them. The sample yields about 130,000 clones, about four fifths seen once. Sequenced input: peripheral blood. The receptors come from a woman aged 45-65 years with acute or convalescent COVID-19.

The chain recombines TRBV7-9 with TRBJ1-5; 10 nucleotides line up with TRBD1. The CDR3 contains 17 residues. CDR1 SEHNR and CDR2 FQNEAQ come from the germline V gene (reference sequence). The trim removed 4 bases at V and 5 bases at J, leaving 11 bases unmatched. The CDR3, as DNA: TGTGCCAGCAGCTCTTACTGGGGACAGGGGATGGATCAGCCCCAGCATTTT. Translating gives CASSSYWGQGMDQPQHF.

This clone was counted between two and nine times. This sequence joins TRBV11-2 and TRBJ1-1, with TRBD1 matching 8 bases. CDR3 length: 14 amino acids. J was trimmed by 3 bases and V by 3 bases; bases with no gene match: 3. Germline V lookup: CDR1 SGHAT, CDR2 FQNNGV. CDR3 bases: TGTGCCAGCAGCTTTAACAGGGGGGACACTGAAGCTTTCTTT. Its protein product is CASSFNRGDTEAFF.

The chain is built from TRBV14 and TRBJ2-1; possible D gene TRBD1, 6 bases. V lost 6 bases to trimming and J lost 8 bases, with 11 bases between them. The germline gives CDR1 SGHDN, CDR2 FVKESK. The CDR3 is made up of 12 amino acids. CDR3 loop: CASRGAPHEQFF. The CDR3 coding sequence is TGTGCCAGCAGGGGGGCCCCCCATGAGCAGTTCTTC.

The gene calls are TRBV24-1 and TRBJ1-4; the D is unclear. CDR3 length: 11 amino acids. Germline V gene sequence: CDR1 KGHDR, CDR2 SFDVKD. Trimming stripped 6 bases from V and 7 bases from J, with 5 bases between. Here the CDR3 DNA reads TGTGCCACCAGTCTCGGTGAAAAACTGTTTTTT. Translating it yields CATSLGEKLFF.

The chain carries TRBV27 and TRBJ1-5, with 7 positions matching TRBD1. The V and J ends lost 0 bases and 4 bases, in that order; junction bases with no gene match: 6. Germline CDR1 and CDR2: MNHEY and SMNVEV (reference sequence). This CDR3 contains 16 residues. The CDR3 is CASSLSPRGPNQPQHF. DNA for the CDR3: TGTGCCAGCAGTTTATCGCCGAGGGGGCCGAATCAGCCCCAGCATTTT.

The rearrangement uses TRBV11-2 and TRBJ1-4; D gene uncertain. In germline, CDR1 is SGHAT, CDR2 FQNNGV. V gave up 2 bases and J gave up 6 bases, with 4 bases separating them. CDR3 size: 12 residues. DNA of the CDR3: TGTGCCAGCAGCTTAATCGATGAAAAACTGTTTTTT. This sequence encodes CASSLIDEKLFF. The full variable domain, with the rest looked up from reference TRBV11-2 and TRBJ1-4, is EAGVAQSPRYKIIEKRQSVAFWCNPISGHATLYWYQQILGQGPKLLIQFQNNGVVDDSQLPKDRFSAERLKGVDSTLKIQPAKLEDSAVYLCASSLIDEKLFFGSGTQLSVL.

The CDR3: CASSQVWTDPDEQYF. In DNA form, the CDR3 reads TGTGCCAGCAGCCAAGTTTGGACAGACCCCGACGAGCAGTACTTC. V gene TRBV3-1 (or the pseudogene TRBV3-2) combines with J gene TRBJ2-7; the D gene is possibly TRBD1 (6 bases). Germline V gene lookup returns CDR1 LGHDT and CDR2 YNNKEL (reference sequence). The CDR3 extends over 15 amino acids. V shed 1 base and J shed 5 bases, with 15 bases lying between them.

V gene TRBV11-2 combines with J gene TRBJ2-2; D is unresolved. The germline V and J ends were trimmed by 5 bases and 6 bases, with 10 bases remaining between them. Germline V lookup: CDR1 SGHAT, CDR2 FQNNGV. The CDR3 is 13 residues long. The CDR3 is CASSPHQSGELFF. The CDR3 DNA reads TGTGCCAGCAGCCCGCATCAGTCCGGGGAGCTGTTTTTT.